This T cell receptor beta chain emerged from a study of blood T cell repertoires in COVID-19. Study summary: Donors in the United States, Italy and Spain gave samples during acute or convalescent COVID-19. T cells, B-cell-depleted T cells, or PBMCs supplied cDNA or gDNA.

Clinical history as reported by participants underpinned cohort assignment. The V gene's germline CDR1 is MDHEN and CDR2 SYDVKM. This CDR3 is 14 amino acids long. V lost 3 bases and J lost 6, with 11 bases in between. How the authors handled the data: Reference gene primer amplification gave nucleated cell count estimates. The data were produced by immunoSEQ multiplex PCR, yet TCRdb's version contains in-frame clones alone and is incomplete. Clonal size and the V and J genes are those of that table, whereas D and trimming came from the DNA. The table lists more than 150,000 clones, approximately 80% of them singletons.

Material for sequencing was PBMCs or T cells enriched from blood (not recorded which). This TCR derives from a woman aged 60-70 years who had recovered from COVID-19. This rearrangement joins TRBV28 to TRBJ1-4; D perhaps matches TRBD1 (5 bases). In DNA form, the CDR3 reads TGTGCCAGCAGTTTCGCGGGGCGCGATGAAAAACTGTTTTTT. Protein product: CASSFAGRDEKLFF. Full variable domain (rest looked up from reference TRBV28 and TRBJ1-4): DVKVTQSSRYLVKRTGEKVFLECVQDMDHENMFWYRQDPGLGLRLIYFSYDVKMKEKGDIPEGYSVSREKKERFSLILESASTNQTSMYLCASSFAGRDEKLFFGSGTQLSVL.